This T cell receptor beta chain was sequenced during a study of CD8 T cells in ankylosing spondylitis. Study observations and caveats: Earlier authors reported some of these motif variants in reactive arthritis synovial fluid and blood. Clones linked to the disease showed a CD8+ phenotype. They occurred at relatively low frequencies in peripheral blood. For ankylosing spondylitis blood, a TCR beta motif of 7 or 8 highly homologous variants appeared characteristic.

V dropped 2 bases and J dropped 1; count of bases not matched to a gene: 1. From germline, CDR1 is SGDLS and CDR2 YYNGEE. This CDR3 is built from 15 residues. TCRdb reprocessed the 5' RACE reads with MiXCR, giving one entry per CDR3 protein. The sample lists roughly 400,000 distinct CDR3 sequences, 20% to 25% occurring once. This clonotype was counted at least ten times. The antigen is not known. Sequencing used blood, either unsorted or a sorted T cell fraction (not recorded which). The TCR was taken from a male donor with ankylosing spondylitis. This chain connects TRBV9 to TRBJ2-1; 9 bases line up with TRBD1. CDR3 DNA sequence: TGTGCCAGCAGCGTTGGACAGGGGTCCTACAATGAGCAGTTCTTC. Translation gives CASSVGQGSYNEQFF.